Shown below are 14 T cell receptor beta chains from a single sample sequenced in a study of T cell changes during pregnancy in multiple sclerosis. Sequencing used immunoSEQ multiplex PCR; TCRdb keeps in-frame clones, though not all of them. This sample has 80,000 to 130,000 clones, with 90% to 95% found just once. The input for sequencing was peripheral blood, taken in the second trimester of pregnancy. These receptors were taken from a female donor with multiple sclerosis, enrolled in a pregnancy study.

The CDR3 DNA reads as TGTGCCTGGAGTGTGAAGGGGGTGGAGTACTATGGCTACACCTTC. Amino acid sequence: CAWSVKGVEYYGYTF. The chain recombines TRBV30 with TRBJ1-2, with D perhaps matching TRBD1 (6 bases). Looked up from germline, CDR1 is GTSNPN and CDR2 is SVGIG (reference sequence). Between the trimmed V and J ends, which lost 0 bases and 3 bases, there was a span of 14 bases. This CDR3 spans 15 amino acids.

The CDR3 DNA reads as TGTGCCAGCAGCCAAGACCAGGGGGATAGCAATCAGCCCCAGCATTTT. Amino acids: CASSQDQGDSNQPQHF. The chain has TRBV4-2 and TRBJ1-5; 7 bases align to TRBD1. This CDR3 has 16 residues. V gave up 0 bases and J gave up 0 bases; unmatched junction bases: 2. Germline CDR1 LGHNA, CDR2 YNFKEQ.

The chain is built from TRBV28 and TRBJ2-3; D gene uncertain. The CDR3 runs 13 residues. Trimming took off 8 bases at V and 0 bases at J, with 9 bases between the two ends. The V gene's germline CDR1 is MDHEN and CDR2 SYDVKM. This chain's CDR3 is CASWRLSTDTQYF. The CDR3 DNA reads as TGTGCCAGCTGGCGGCTTAGCACAGATACGCAGTATTTT. The full variable domain, completed using reference TRBV28 and TRBJ2-3, is DVKVTQSSRYLVKRTGEKVFLECVQDMDHENMFWYRQDPGLGLRLIYFSYDVKMKEKGDIPEGYSVSREKKERFSLILESASTNQTSMYLCASWRLSTDTQYFGPGTRLTVL.

This chain joins TRBV6-1 and TRBJ2-7, with TRBD1 matching over 7 bases. This CDR3 has 15 residues. V lost 0 bases, J lost 2 bases, and 4 bases stayed unmatched. In germline, CDR1 is MNHNS, CDR2 SASEGT. CDR3 residues: CASSEAWTGPYEQYF. For the CDR3, the DNA is TGTGCCAGCAGTGAAGCCTGGACAGGACCCTACGAGCAGTACTTC.

The rearrangement uses TRBV7-8 and TRBJ1-1; D not resolved. Between the trimmed V and J ends, which lost 1 base and 5 bases, there was a span of 8 bases. The germline V gene encodes CDR1 SGHVS and CDR2 FQNEAQ. The CDR3 has 13 residues. The CDR3, as DNA: TGTGCCAGCAGCTTAGATGGAGGGACTGAAGCTTTCTTT. This encodes CASSLDGGTEAFF.

The chain recombines TRBV5-4 with TRBJ2-1, with D possibly matching TRBD1 (5 bases). CDR3 length equals 13 residues. Trimming pared 1 base from V and 10 bases from J, leaving 12 bases between. The V gene's germline CDR1 is SGHNT and CDR2 YYREEE (reference sequence). This chain's CDR3 is CASSLSTTDEQFF. As DNA, the CDR3 is TGTGCCAGCAGCTTGTCAACGACAGACGAGCAGTTCTTC.

The J gene is TRBJ1-6, the V gene TRBV27; TRBD1 agrees at 9 bases. After removal of 4 bases from V and 11 bases from J, the junction contained 12 bases not matched to a gene. CDR3 length equals 16 residues. In germline, CDR1 is MNHEY, CDR2 SMNVEV (reference sequence). Here the CDR3 DNA reads TGTGCCAGCAGTTCAAACTCCGGGACAGGGTCCGCACCCCTCCACTTT. Translated: CASSSNSGTGSAPLHF.

The chain joins TRBV11-3 to TRBJ2-5, with TRBD1 matching over 8 bases. The germline CDR1 and CDR2 sequences are SGHNT and YENEEA. J lost 5 bases, V lost 1 base, and 6 bases had no gene match. The CDR3 extends over 15 amino acids. The CDR3 is CASSLVQGARETQYF. CDR3 sequence (DNA): TGTGCCAGCAGCTTAGTTCAGGGGGCAAGGGAGACCCAGTACTTC.

This clone appeared a few times. The chain employs TRBV6-6 and TRBJ2-7; D might be TRBD2 (6 bases). Deletions cut 9 bases from V and 0 bases from J, with 12 bases between. The length of the CDR3 is 13 residues. The V gene's germline CDR1 is MNHNY and CDR2 SVGAGI (reference sequence). In DNA form, the CDR3 reads TGTGCCAGGACTAGTTCCTACTCCTACGAGCAGTACTTC. Protein: CARTSSYSYEQYF.

The J gene is TRBJ2-5, the V gene TRBV19; 11 bases fit TRBD1. The CDR3 has 16 residues. The ends lost 8 bases at V and 5 bases at J; junction bases unmatched: 13. The germline V gene encodes CDR1 LNHDA and CDR2 SQIVND (reference sequence). The CDR3, as DNA: TGTGCCAGTCTTCGGCCGGGACAGGGGGATCAGGAGACCCAGTACTTC. It codes for CASLRPGQGDQETQYF.

This clone was seen a single time. This sequence joins TRBV6-5 and TRBJ2-7; TRBD2 matches at 7 bases. This CDR3 spans 16 amino acids. Germline CDR1 is MNHEY and CDR2 is SVGAGI. Trimming took 6 bases from V and 5 from J; bases not matched to a gene: 16. DNA for the CDR3: TGTGCCAGCAGGTACCCAATCCTAGCGGCTGCTAACGAGCAGTACTTC. The encoded protein is CASRYPILAAANEQYF.

Written as DNA, the CDR3 is TGTGCCATCAGTGAGGCCGCAGGGGAGGGTCAGCCCCAGCATTTT. This encodes CAISEAAGEGQPQHF. The V call is TRBV10-3, the J call TRBJ1-5; a weak D match, TRBD1 (6 bases). The length of the CDR3 is 15 residues. The V gene's germline CDR1 is ENHRY and CDR2 SYGVKD. Trimming took 2 bases from V and 6 from J, leaving 14 bases between them.

The count of this clone is one. The chain couples TRBV27 to TRBJ1-2; 7 bases map to TRBD1. Germline assignment: CDR1 MNHEY and CDR2 SMNVEV (reference sequence). Trimming at V came to 1 base and at J to 4 bases, leaving 6 bases not matched to a gene. This CDR3 has 15 amino acids. CDR3 amino acids: CASSLWGQPPYGYTF. The CDR3 DNA reads TGTGCCAGCAGTTTATGGGGACAGCCTCCCTATGGCTACACCTTC.

This sequence joins TRBV5-1 and TRBJ1-1; TRBD1 agrees at 9 bases. Germline CDR1 reads SGHRS; CDR2 reads YFSETQ. Trimming removed 6 bases from V and 5 bases from J; junction bases left unmatched: 5. The CDR3 is 13 amino acids. The CDR3 sequence: CASTSGTGTEAFF. The CDR3 DNA sequence: TGCGCCAGCACATCCGGGACAGGGACTGAAGCTTTCTTT.